The 26 T cell receptor beta chains reported below all come from one sample, sequenced in a study of CD8 T cells in ankylosing spondylitis. TCRdb re-called the 5' RACE reads through MiXCR, storing one row per CDR3 protein. The table records approximately 42,000 distinct CDR3 sequences, more than 3% of them present only once. Specimen: blood, either unsorted or a sorted T cell fraction (not recorded which). The receptors stem from a female donor with ankylosing spondylitis or in good health (not recorded which).

This clonotype was detected many times. The chain combines TRBV9 with TRBJ2-7, with a tentative D call TRBD1 (5 bases). This CDR3 is built from 14 residues. Germline CDR1 is SGDLS and CDR2 is YYNGEE. Trimming took 0 bases from V and 0 from J, leaving 7 bases between them. CDR3 DNA: TGTGCCAGCAGCGTAGATCAGGGCTCCTACGAGCAGTACTTC. Encoded protein: CASSVDQGSYEQYF.

This clonotype was recorded at least ten times. The chain is built from TRBV9 and TRBJ2-3, with 11 bases lining up with TRBD2. The V gene's germline CDR1 is SGDLS and CDR2 YYNGEE. The CDR3 is made up of 15 amino acids. With 4 bases clipped from V and 6 bases from J, the junction kept 7 bases outside the gene matches. CDR3 DNA sequence: TGTGCCAGCAGCTATACTAGCGGGGGAATGGATACGCAGTATTTT. Translated: CASSYTSGGMDTQYF.

In its sample, this clonotype was seen many times. This chain links TRBV9 with TRBJ2-7; 8 nucleotides agree with TRBD2. From germline, CDR1 is SGDLS and CDR2 YYNGEE. The J segment lost 7 bases and the V segment lost 4 bases, leaving 10 bases of the junction unmatched. CDR3 size: 14 residues. The CDR3 region has the DNA TGTGCCAGCAGCCCACCCCGGGGGGGCCCAGAGCAGTACTTC. Translating gives CASSPPRGGPEQYF.

This clonotype was found many times. The CDR3 loop is CASSVDPGLNNEQFF. CDR3 coding DNA: TGTGCCAGCAGCGTAGACCCCGGGTTAAACAATGAGCAGTTCTTC. The rearrangement links TRBV9 to TRBJ2-1; the D is unclear. From germline, CDR1 is SGDLS and CDR2 YYNGEE. Trimming shortened V by 0 bases and J by 5 bases, and 12 bases separated the two germline ends. CDR3 length: 15 amino acids.

This clonotype was detected many times. The rearrangement uses TRBV9 and TRBJ1-3, with D perhaps matching TRBD1 (5 bases). V was trimmed by 0 bases and J by 4 bases, leaving 14 bases between them. CDR1 and CDR2 from the germline V gene are SGDLS and YYNGEE. This CDR3 has 16 amino acids. CDR3 nucleotides: TGTGCCAGCAGCGTAGAAGTGGGGACGTCCGGAAACACCATATATTTT. It encodes CASSVEVGTSGNTIYF.

This clonotype has a count of ten or more. The chain links TRBV9 to TRBJ2-2; 11 nucleotides align to TRBD2. CDR3 length: 15 residues. V shed 2 bases and J 7 bases; nucleotides not matched to a gene: 4. Looked up from germline, CDR1 is SGDLS and CDR2 is YYNGEE. The CDR3 DNA reads as TGTGCCAGCAGCGTTACTAGCGGGGGACACGGGGAGCTGTTTTTT. Residues: CASSVTSGGHGELFF.

This clonotype showed up many times. V and J are TRBV9 and TRBJ2-5; 8 bases are shared with TRBD2. The CDR3 runs to 15 residues. V gave up 0 bases and J gave up 4 bases; unmatched junction bases: 5. Germline CDR1 and CDR2: SGDLS and YYNGEE. The chain's CDR3 is CASSVVDSGTETQYF. The DNA of the CDR3 is TGTGCCAGCAGCGTAGTGGATAGCGGGACAGAGACCCAGTACTTC.

This clonotype was picked up many times. This chain uses TRBV9 with TRBJ1-5, with D unresolved. V was trimmed by 4 bases and J by 0 bases, leaving 5 bases between them. CDR1 is SGDLS and CDR2 is YYNGEE in the germline V gene. CDR3 size: 13 residues. The CDR3 DNA follows: TGTGCCAGCAGCCAGTTTAGCAATCAGCCCCAGCATTTT. It codes for CASSQFSNQPQHF.

This clonotype was detected ten times or more. The V gene is TRBV9, the J gene TRBJ2-7; D unclear. The V gene lost 0 bases and the J gene lost 6 bases, with 10 bases spanning the gap. This CDR3 is 13 amino acids long. Germline values: CDR1 SGDLS, CDR2 YYNGEE. The CDR3 region is CASSVAPLGEQYF. In DNA, the CDR3 is TGTGCCAGCAGCGTAGCCCCCCTCGGCGAGCAGTACTTC.

This clonotype was counted ten times or more. The rearrangement uses TRBV9 and TRBJ1-3; D is perhaps TRBD1 (5 bases). The CDR3 consists of 16 residues. Looked up from germline, CDR1 is SGDLS and CDR2 is YYNGEE. V dropped 0 bases and J dropped 5 bases, with 15 bases sitting between them. CDR3 in amino acids: CASSVAPQGSRNTIYF. The DNA of the CDR3 is TGTGCCAGCAGCGTAGCCCCTCAGGGTTCAAGAAACACCATATATTTT. Complete variable domain (other parts from reference TRBV9 and TRBJ1-3): DSGVTQTPKHLITATGQRVTLRCSPRSGDLSVYWYQQSLDQGLQFLIQYYNGEERAKGNILERFSAQQFPDLHSELNLSSLELGDSALYFCASSVAPQGSRNTIYFGEGSWLTVV.

This clonotype was counted at least ten times. The chain combines TRBV9 with TRBJ1-2; weak D call: TRBD1 (6 bases). The CDR3 contains 16 residues. CDR1 and CDR2 (germline): SGDLS, YYNGEE. The V end was cut by 4 bases, the J end by 4 bases, with 20 bases between. CDR3 nucleotide sequence: TGTGCCAGCAGCCCAAGACAGGTGACTTGGAGCTATGGCTACACCTTC. Its translation: CASSPRQVTWSYGYTF.

This clonotype was seen ten or more times. The J gene is TRBJ2-3, the V gene TRBV9; a possible D gene is TRBD1 (5 bases). From germline, CDR1 is SGDLS and CDR2 YYNGEE. V lost 7 bases and J 0 bases, leaving 15 bases between the germline ends. The CDR3 is made up of 15 amino acids. The CDR3 reads CASGLTVLSTDTQYF. The CDR3 DNA follows: TGTGCCAGCGGATTGACAGTACTTAGCACAGATACGCAGTATTTT.

This clonotype was found a few times. The chain's CDR3 is CASSGQGAEEKLFF. The CDR3 coding sequence is TGTGCCAGCAGCGGACAGGGGGCGGAAGAAAAACTGTTTTTT. V gene TRBV9 combines with J gene TRBJ1-4, with 10 bases aligning to TRBD1. J gave up 8 bases and V 3 bases, and 4 bases lay outside the gene matches. CDR1 is SGDLS, CDR2 YYNGEE, per germline. The CDR3 has 14 amino acids.

In its sample, this clonotype was seen many times. The chain recombines TRBV9 with TRBJ2-3, with D unclear. Germline V lookup: CDR1 SGDLS, CDR2 YYNGEE. V gave up 5 bases and J gave up 2 bases, with 15 bases separating them. CDR3 length: 15 amino acids. CDR3 sequence reads: CASSARWVDTDTQYF. The CDR3 coding sequence is TGTGCCAGCAGTGCTCGGTGGGTGGACACAGATACGCAGTATTTT.

This clonotype has a handful of counts. V gene TRBV9 combines with J gene TRBJ2-4; 16 bases align to TRBD2. With V trimmed by 4 bases and J by 2 bases, 9 bases remained unmatched. CDR1 and CDR2 (germline): SGDLS, YYNGEE. The CDR3 is 19 amino acids. The CDR3 DNA reads TGTGCCAGCAGCCCGGGACTAGCGGGGGGGCACTATTCCAAAAACATTCAGTACTTC. Translating gives CASSPGLAGGHYSKNIQYF.

The sample holds many counts of this clonotype. V gene TRBV9 combines with J gene TRBJ2-1, with a tentative D call TRBD1 (5 bases). CDR1 SGDLS and CDR2 YYNGEE come from the germline V gene. There are 16 residues in the CDR3. V was trimmed by 0 bases and J by 0 bases, leaving 10 bases between them. The CDR3 loop reads CASSVGGHSSYNEQFF. The CDR3 region has the DNA TGTGCCAGCAGCGTAGGGGGCCATAGCTCCTACAATGAGCAGTTCTTC.

The chain uses TRBV9 and TRBJ2-3; 12 positions agree with TRBD2. CDR3 size: 16 residues. V lost 1 base and J lost 5; bases outside the gene matches: 5. Germline lookup yields CDR1 SGDLS and CDR2 YYNGEE. The CDR3 nucleotides read TGTGCCAGCAGCGTATCTAGCGGGGGGGTTTTAGATACGCAGTATTTT. Its protein is CASSVSSGGVLDTQYF.

This clonotype was seen a few times. The rearrangement uses TRBV9 and TRBJ2-1, with a possible D match to TRBD2 (6 bases). The germline V and J ends were trimmed by 3 bases and 8 bases, with 18 bases remaining between them. Germline V lookup: CDR1 SGDLS, CDR2 YYNGEE. The CDR3 consists of 15 residues. CDR3 loop: CASSADGTRDHEQFF. In DNA, the CDR3 is TGTGCCAGCAGCGCCGACGGGACTCGAGACCATGAGCAGTTCTTC.

This clonotype was recorded at least ten times. This rearrangement joins TRBV21-1 to TRBJ2-3; the table's TRBD2 call for D was not verified on the DNA. TRBV21-1 is listed as a pseudogene. The CDR3 runs 18 residues. CDR3 DNA sequence: TGTGCCAGCAGCAAATCAACTAGCGGGGCAGAACCCACAGATACGCAGTATTTT. This sequence encodes CASSKSTSGAEPTDTQYF.

This clonotype was found many times. The V gene is TRBV9, the J gene TRBJ2-1; D is uncertain. Germline V gives CDR1 SGDLS, CDR2 YYNGEE. This CDR3 is 16 amino acids long. Trimming shortened V by 0 bases and J by 5 bases, and 15 bases separated the two germline ends. The CDR3, as DNA: TGTGCCAGCAGCGTAGGCGTGGGCACAATAGACAATGAGCAGTTCTTC. Protein product: CASSVGVGTIDNEQFF.

Only a few counts were recorded for this clonotype. The rearrangement links TRBV9 to TRBJ2-7; no firm D call. From germline, CDR1 is SGDLS and CDR2 YYNGEE. There are 16 residues in the CDR3. Trimming shortened V by 0 bases and J by 2 bases, and 15 bases separated the two germline ends. CDR3 region: CASSVASGPGPYEQYF. The CDR3 bases are TGTGCCAGCAGCGTAGCTTCCGGACCCGGTCCCTACGAGCAGTACTTC.

This clonotype was counted ten times or more. The rearrangement uses TRBV9 and TRBJ1-2; D uncertain. The CDR3 extends over 14 amino acids. V was cut by 0 bases and J by 2 bases, with 8 bases left in between. Germline CDR1 and CDR2: SGDLS and YYNGEE. The CDR3 DNA sequence: TGTGCCAGCAGCGTAGATCCGGGGAACTATGGCTACACCTTC. The encoded protein is CASSVDPGNYGYTF.

This clonotype was observed many times. V gene TRBV9 combines with J gene TRBJ2-1; a possible D gene is TRBD2 (5 bases). The V end was cut by 6 bases, the J end by 4 bases, with 11 bases between. Germline V gives CDR1 SGDLS, CDR2 YYNGEE. The CDR3 runs 13 residues. CDR3 DNA: TGTGCCAGCAACCTACGGGGTTACAATGAGCAGTTCTTC. Translated, it gives CASNLRGYNEQFF.

This clonotype was counted many times. This sequence joins TRBV9 and TRBJ2-3; tentatively, D is TRBD2 (6 bases). The V gene lost 0 bases and the J gene lost 0 bases, with 8 bases spanning the gap. CDR3 length: 15 residues. Germline-derived CDR1 and CDR2 are SGDLS and YYNGEE. CDR3 region: CASSVGGLSTDTQYF. The CDR3 coding sequence is TGTGCCAGCAGCGTAGGGGGACTTAGCACAGATACGCAGTATTTT.

In its sample, this clonotype is medium-sized. The rearrangement joins TRBV9 to TRBJ1-1, with a possible D match to TRBD1 (5 bases). In germline, CDR1 is SGDLS, CDR2 YYNGEE. V was pared by 3 bases and J by 3 bases, with 18 bases between. The CDR3 has 16 residues. The CDR3 region is CASSAPGARGDTEAFF. CDR3 bases: TGTGCCAGCAGCGCCCCCGGGGCGCGGGGGGACACTGAAGCTTTCTTT.

This clonotype was detected many times. The chain has TRBV9 and TRBJ2-7; either TRBD1 or TRBD2 may supply D (5 bases each). Germline-derived CDR1 and CDR2 are SGDLS and YYNGEE. CDR3 length: 15 residues. With 0 bases removed from V and 2 bases from J, the gap between germline ends came to 12 bases. DNA for the CDR3: TGTGCCAGCAGCGTAGGAGAGGGGCCCCCCTACGAGCAGTACTTC. Its protein product is CASSVGEGPPYEQYF.